The clone carrying this T cell receptor (beta chain) was recorded at least ten times. Its antigen is as yet unknown. This library used approximately 0.4 ug RNA and molecular barcoded adaptors spanning alpha/delta and beta/gamma chains. TCRdb analysed the reads with MiXCR anew, one entry per CDR3 protein. The data show some 38,000 distinct CDR3 sequences, roughly 12% seen once. The record originates from a study of read filtering for tumor transcriptome and immune sequencing. Looking at the study overall: By R-ISS, stages I, II and III held 8, 16 and 7 patients. After DNase treatment, RNA was made into whole-transcriptome libraries.

Trimming removed 1 base at V and 6 bases at J, with 10 bases between. In germline, CDR1 is DFQATT, CDR2 SNEGSKA (reference sequence). This CDR3 is 13 amino acids long. At the time of active disease, bone marrow was collected from every patient. Whole-study results and caveats: RNA-seq captured clonotypes less deeply and reliably than IR-seq.

This clonotype was sampled from a donor aged 40 or over with multiple myeloma. The J gene is TRBJ2-4, the V gene TRBV20-1; D is uncertain. Sequenced material: a population of CD138-negative cells sorted from bone marrow. CDR3 protein: CSARGVGGNIQYF. For the CDR3, the DNA is TGCAGTGCTAGAGGGGTGGGTGGAAACATTCAGTACTTC.